These 23 T cell receptor beta chains were all obtained from the same sample, sequenced in a study of blood T cell repertoires in COVID-19. The method was immunoSEQ multiplex PCR; TCRdb's version includes in-frame clones alone and lacks a portion of them. The top ten clones hold under 2% of a sample with 300,000 or so clones, about 82% of them seen once. The sequenced sample consisted of peripheral blood. The receptors come from a woman in her 50s with acute or convalescent COVID-19.

V gene TRBV19 combines with J gene TRBJ1-3, with no clear D. This CDR3 has 15 residues. Trimming took off 3 bases at V and 0 bases at J, with 9 bases between the two ends. Germline V lookup: CDR1 LNHDA, CDR2 SQIVND (reference sequence). The CDR3 region has the DNA TGTGCCAGTAGTATGTCACGGGACTCTGGAAACACCATATATTTT. This sequence encodes CASSMSRDSGNTIYF.

The J gene is TRBJ2-7, the V gene TRBV15; D is uncertain. The CDR3 runs to 16 residues. CDR1 and CDR2 (germline): LNHNV, YYDKDF (reference sequence). V was clipped by 0 bases and J by 1 base, with 13 bases between them. The CDR3 DNA is TGTGCCACCAGCAGAGATCGAGGTTATGGTTCCTACGAGCAGTACTTC. This encodes CATSRDRGYGSYEQYF.

Concerning this clone: This specimen includes other DNA sequences encoding the same CDR3. The chain couples TRBV6-5 to TRBJ2-3; 10 bases fit TRBD2. V was clipped by 2 bases and J by 2 bases; unmatched bases: 1. CDR1 is MNHEY, CDR2 SVGAGI, per germline. CDR3 length equals 15 residues. The CDR3 region has the DNA TGTGCCAGCAGTTACCTAGCGGGGGTCACAGATACGCAGTATTTT. This encodes CASSYLAGVTDTQYF.

On this clone itself: The junction departs from the called germline gene at one end, perhaps through a read error. Distinct nucleotide sequences in the sample also encode this CDR3. The rearrangement uses TRBV11-3 and TRBJ1-1, with D possibly TRBD1 on 6 matching bases. Germline V gives CDR1 SGHNT, CDR2 YENEEA. This CDR3 is built from 13 residues. In nucleotides, the CDR3 is TGTGCCAGCAGCTCACGACAGGACACTGAGGCTTTCTTT. Translating it yields CASSSRQDTEAFF. Filled out from reference TRBV11-3 and TRBJ1-1, the complete variable domain reads EAGVVQSPRYKIIEKKQPVAFWCNPISGHNTLYWYLQNLGQGPELLIRYENEEAVDDSQLPKDRFSAERLKGVDSTLKIQPAELGDSAVYLCASSSRQDTEAFFGQGTRLTVV.

In this sample, this clone turned up once. J is TRBJ2-7 and V is TRBV7-8; possibly TRBD2 for D (6 bases). The CDR3 covers 16 residues. V was clipped by 4 bases and J by 4 bases, with 20 bases between them. Germline loops: CDR1 SGHVS, CDR2 FQNEAQ. The DNA for the CDR3 is TGTGCCAGCAGCTCCCTTGGGGTAGCGGACGTTTACGAGCAGTACTTC. It codes for CASSSLGVADVYEQYF. Complete variable domain (other parts from reference TRBV7-8 and TRBJ2-7): GAGVSQSPRYKVAKRGQDVALRCDPISGHVSLFWYQQALGQGPEFLTYFQNEAQLDKSGLPSDRFFAERPEGSVSTLKIQRTQQEDSAVYLCASSSLGVADVYEQYFGPGTRLTVT.

V usage is TRBV24-1 and J usage is TRBJ2-1, with TRBD2 matching over 8 bases. CDR3 size: 21 residues. The germline CDR1 and CDR2 sequences are KGHDR and SFDVKD. Trimming removed 9 bases from V and 7 bases from J; junction bases left unmatched: 31. CDR3 loop: CATESVIAGRGASFRQNEQFF. Here the CDR3 DNA reads TGTGCCACCGAGTCGGTAATAGCGGGACGAGGGGCATCTTTTCGGCAGAATGAGCAGTTCTTC.

This clone was picked up one time. J is TRBJ2-7 and V is TRBV9; TRBD2 matches at 12 bases. The length of the CDR3 is 16 residues. Looked up from germline, CDR1 is SGDLS and CDR2 is YYNGEE. With V trimmed by 3 bases and J by 5 bases, 9 bases remained unmatched. In DNA form, the CDR3 reads TGTGCCAGCAGCGAGTTGACTAGCGGGAGAACCCACGAGCAGTACTTC. The encoded protein is CASSELTSGRTHEQYF.

The V gene is TRBV18, the J gene TRBJ1-1; 7 bases align to TRBD1. Trimming at V came to 3 bases and at J to 1 base, leaving 5 bases not matched to a gene. This CDR3 region has 15 residues. Germline assignment: CDR1 KGHSH and CDR2 LQKENI. The CDR3: CASSPIQGSNTEAFF. The CDR3 region has the DNA TGTGCCAGCTCACCGATACAGGGGTCGAACACTGAAGCTTTCTTT.

The chain recombines TRBV5-1 with TRBJ2-2; D is undetermined. Per the germline V gene, CDR1 is SGHRS and CDR2 is YFSETQ. V was pared by 0 bases and J by 3 bases, with 12 bases between. This CDR3 comprises 16 residues. CDR3 loop: CASSLGTVLDTGELFF. The CDR3 DNA sequence: TGCGCCAGCAGCTTGGGAACCGTGTTAGACACCGGGGAGCTGTTTTTT.

The V gene is TRBV5-4, the J gene TRBJ1-2; 11 bases line up with TRBD1. CDR3 length equals 16 residues. With V trimmed by 3 bases and J by 6 bases, 10 bases remained unmatched. Germline CDR1 reads SGHNT; CDR2 reads YYREEE (reference sequence). Here the CDR3 reads CASSSPGQGVENGYTF. As DNA, the CDR3 is TGTGCCAGCAGCTCTCCGGGACAGGGGGTGGAAAATGGCTACACCTTC.

Only one count was recorded for this clone. The J gene is TRBJ2-4, the V gene TRBV24-1; possible D gene TRBD2, 6 bases. The CDR3 length is 14 residues. CDR1 is KGHDR, CDR2 SFDVKD, per germline. The V and J ends lost 9 bases and 7 bases respectively, with 18 bases between them. The CDR3 coding sequence is TGTGCCACCCGGGAGAGTCCTCCGGGGAACATTCAGTACTTC. Its protein product is CATRESPPGNIQYF.

J is TRBJ1-3 and V is TRBV7-9; 7 nucleotides align to TRBD1. Trimming at V came to 5 bases and at J to 0 bases, leaving 7 bases not matched to a gene. Germline V CDR1 and CDR2: SEHNR, FQNEAQ (reference sequence). This CDR3 has 16 residues. The CDR3: CASSTYRGLSGNTIYF. The DNA of the CDR3 is TGTGCCAGCAGCACTTACAGGGGCCTCTCTGGAAACACCATATATTTT.

This chain links TRBV3-1 (or the pseudogene TRBV3-2) with TRBJ2-3; 9 nucleotides agree with TRBD2. Germline V gene sequence: CDR1 LGHDT, CDR2 YNNKEL (reference sequence). V lost 4 bases and J lost 5; bases outside the gene matches: 7. There are 15 residues in the CDR3. CDR3 nucleotide sequence: TGTGCCAGCAGCCCCCGGACTAGCGTGATAGATACGCAGTATTTT. Its protein product is CASSPRTSVIDTQYF.

The CDR3 sequence is CSVEVLSRAGWDTGELFF. The CDR3 coding sequence is TGCAGCGTTGAAGTCCTCTCGCGGGCGGGATGGGATACCGGGGAGCTGTTTTTT. The V call is TRBV29-1, the J call TRBJ2-2, with a weak D call TRBD2 (6 bases). Trimming left V 1 base short and J 5 bases short, with 23 bases between. CDR1 is SQVTM and CDR2 is ANQGSEA in the germline V gene. The CDR3 covers 18 residues.

This chain connects TRBV27 to TRBJ1-1; D not resolved. The CDR3 is 13 amino acids. The V gene's germline CDR1 is MNHEY and CDR2 SMNVEV (reference sequence). With 5 bases removed from V and 4 bases from J, the gap between germline ends came to 11 bases. In DNA form, the CDR3 reads TGTGCCAGCAGTCTGATAGGAGCCACTGAAGCTTTCTTT. Translating it yields CASSLIGATEAFF.

The CDR3 is CASSLRGGFSPLHF. In DNA form, the CDR3 reads TGTGCCAGCAGCTTAAGAGGCGGATTTTCACCCCTCCACTTT. The chain recombines TRBV11-2 with TRBJ1-6, with D unclear. Looked up from germline, CDR1 is SGHAT and CDR2 is FQNNGV. The CDR3 runs 14 residues. Trimming shortened V by 2 bases and J by 9 bases, and 11 bases separated the two germline ends.

V and J are TRBV9 and TRBJ1-1, with 10 positions matching TRBD1. The length of the CDR3 is 14 residues. Trimming at V came to 0 bases and at J to 11 bases, leaving 7 bases not matched to a gene. The V gene's germline CDR1 is SGDLS and CDR2 YYNGEE. CDR3 DNA: TGTGCCAGCAGCGTAGAGACAGGGGGCGAACGGGCTTTCTTT. The encoded protein is CASSVETGGERAFF. Full variable domain (missing parts from reference TRBV9 and TRBJ1-1): DSGVTQTPKHLITATGQRVTLRCSPRSGDLSVYWYQQSLDQGLQFLIQYYNGEERAKGNILERFSAQQFPDLHSELNLSSLELGDSALYFCASSVETGGERAFFGQGTRLTVV.

This chain joins TRBV30 and TRBJ2-5; 12 nucleotides agree with TRBD2. This CDR3 has 16 amino acids. Germline CDR1 GTSNPN, CDR2 SVGIG (reference sequence). Trimming removed 4 bases from V and 5 bases from J; junction bases left unmatched: 11. The CDR3 DNA is TGTGCCTGGATCCCTCCTAGCGGGAGGGGCGGGGAGACCCAGTACTTC. Translated: CAWIPPSGRGGETQYF.

This sequence joins TRBV15 and TRBJ2-5, with D tentatively TRBD1 (6 bases). The length of the CDR3 is 15 residues. Germline V lookup: CDR1 LNHNV, CDR2 YYDKDF (reference sequence). V was clipped by 1 base and J by 2 bases, with 11 bases between them. The CDR3 reads CATSRVGRGQETQYF. The CDR3 bases are TGTGCCACCAGCAGAGTAGGCAGGGGACAAGAGACCCAGTACTTC.

The genes are TRBV6-5 and TRBJ1-1; D is ambiguous. V was clipped by 8 bases and J by 4 bases, with 17 bases between them. This CDR3 comprises 14 residues. The germline V gene has CDR1 MNHEY and CDR2 SVGAGI. The CDR3 DNA reads as TGTGCCAGCTCCACCCGGGGTAAGCTCACTGAAGCTTTCTTT. It translates to CASSTRGKLTEAFF.

This chain connects TRBV6-5 to TRBJ2-5; maybe TRBD1 (6 bases). The CDR3 loop spans 14 amino acids. The V gene lost 8 bases and the J gene lost 4 bases, with 17 bases spanning the gap. The germline V gene encodes CDR1 MNHEY and CDR2 SVGAGI. The DNA for the CDR3 is TGTGCCAGCCGGAGACACGGACAGCCAGAGACCCAGTACTTC. Translated, it gives CASRRHGQPETQYF.

In its sample, this clone was seen a few times. The J gene is TRBJ2-7, the V gene TRBV5-4, with 8 bases lining up with TRBD2. V was clipped by 2 bases and J by 5 bases; unmatched bases: 0. Per germline, CDR1 SGHNT and CDR2 YYREEE (reference sequence). The CDR3 is 12 amino acids. The DNA for the CDR3 is TGTGCCAGCAGCTTCGGGGGGGACGAGCAGTACTTC. Protein product: CASSFGGDEQYF.

The chain carries TRBV5-1 and TRBJ2-7; 11 nucleotides align to TRBD2. The germline CDR1 and CDR2 sequences are SGHRS and YFSETQ. This CDR3 is 19 amino acids long. Trimming at V came to 4 bases and at J to 2 bases, leaving 17 bases not matched to a gene. The CDR3: CASSSVLLAGGSGPYEQYF. As DNA, the CDR3 is TGCGCCAGCAGCAGTGTCCTCCTAGCGGGAGGTTCGGGACCCTACGAGCAGTACTTC. The full variable domain, rest sourced from reference TRBV5-1 and TRBJ2-7, is KAGVTQTPRYLIKTRGQQVTLSCSPISGHRSVSWYQQTPGQGLQFLFEYFSETQRNKGNFPGRFSGRQFSNSRSEMNVSTLELGDSALYLCASSSVLLAGGSGPYEQYFGPGTRLTVT.